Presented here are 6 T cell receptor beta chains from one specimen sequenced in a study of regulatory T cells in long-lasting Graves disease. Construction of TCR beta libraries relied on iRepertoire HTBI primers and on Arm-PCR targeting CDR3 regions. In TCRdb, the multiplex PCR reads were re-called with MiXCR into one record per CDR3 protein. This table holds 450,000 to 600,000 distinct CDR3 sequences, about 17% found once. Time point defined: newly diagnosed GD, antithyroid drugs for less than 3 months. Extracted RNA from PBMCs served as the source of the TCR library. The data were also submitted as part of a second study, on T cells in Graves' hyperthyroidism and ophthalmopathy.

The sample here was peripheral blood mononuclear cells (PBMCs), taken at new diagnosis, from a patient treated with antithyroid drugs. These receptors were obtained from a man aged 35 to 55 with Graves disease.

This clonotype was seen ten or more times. CDR3: CASSMGVPIEAFF. The CDR3 DNA reads as TGTGCCAGCAGTATGGGGGTCCCCATTGAAGCTTTCTTT. The V call is TRBV12-3 or TRBV12-4, the J call TRBJ1-1; TRBD1 is a possible D gene (5 bases). There are 13 residues in the CDR3. V was shortened by 5 bases and J by 7 bases, with 14 bases between the two germline ends.

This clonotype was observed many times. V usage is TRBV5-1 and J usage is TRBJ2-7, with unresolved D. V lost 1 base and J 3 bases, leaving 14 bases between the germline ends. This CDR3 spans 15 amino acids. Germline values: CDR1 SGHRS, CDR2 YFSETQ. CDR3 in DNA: TGCGCCAGCAGCTTGAGTAGTGGTGGCCTCTACGAGCAGTACTTC. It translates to CASSLSSGGLYEQYF.

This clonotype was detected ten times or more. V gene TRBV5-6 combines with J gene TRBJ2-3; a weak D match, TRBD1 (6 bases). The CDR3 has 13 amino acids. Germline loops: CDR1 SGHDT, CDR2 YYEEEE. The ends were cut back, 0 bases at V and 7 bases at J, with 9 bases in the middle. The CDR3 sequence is CASSLDRDHTQYF. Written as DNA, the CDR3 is TGTGCCAGCAGCTTGGACAGGGACCATACGCAGTATTTT.

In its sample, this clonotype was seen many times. CDR3 sequence (DNA): TGTGCCAGCAGTTTAAACAGGAGAATGACTAGCGGGGGCACAGATACGCAGTATTTT. Its translation is CASSLNRRMTSGGTDTQYF. The chain employs TRBV12-3 or TRBV12-4 and TRBJ2-3; the match to TRBD2 covers 11 bases. V dropped 2 bases and J dropped 1; count of bases not matched to a gene: 11. CDR3 length: 19 amino acids.

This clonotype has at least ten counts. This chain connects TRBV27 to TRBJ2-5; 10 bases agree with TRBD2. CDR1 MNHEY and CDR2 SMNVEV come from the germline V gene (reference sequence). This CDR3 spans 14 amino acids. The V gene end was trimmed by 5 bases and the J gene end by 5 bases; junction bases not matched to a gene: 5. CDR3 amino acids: CASSKLAGVETQYF. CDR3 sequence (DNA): TGTGCCAGCAGTAAGCTAGCGGGAGTTGAGACCCAGTACTTC.

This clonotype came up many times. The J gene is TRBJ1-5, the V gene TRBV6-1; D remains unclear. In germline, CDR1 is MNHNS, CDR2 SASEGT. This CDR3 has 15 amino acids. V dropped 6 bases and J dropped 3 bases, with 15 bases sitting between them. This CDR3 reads CASRLEMLDNQPQHF. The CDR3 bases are TGTGCCAGCAGGTTAGAGATGCTGGACAATCAGCCCCAGCATTTT.